This T cell receptor beta chain was sequenced during a study of T cell responses to AZD1222 COVID-19 vaccine. Using immunoSEQ multiplex PCR, the repertoire was profiled, and TCRdb retains in-frame clones only, with some absent. Of 150,000 or so clones detected, approximately 90% appear once; the ten largest clones hold under 4%. About this clone: The antigen remains undetermined.

Study observations and caveats: The donors showed a predominance of white British ancestry and of females, with possible underestimation of clonal diversity.

V was pared by 5 bases and J by 6 bases, with 16 bases between. CDR1 LNHDA and CDR2 SQIVND come from the germline V gene (reference sequence). There are 14 residues in the CDR3. This sequence originates from an adult who received the AZD1222 COVID-19 vaccine. The V and J genes are TRBV19 and TRBJ1-2; the D is unclear. Source: peripheral blood, taken 28 days after the second AZD1222 dose. The CDR3 here is CASSPPWHGDGYTF. CDR3 nucleotides: TGTGCCAGTAGTCCCCCATGGCACGGCGATGGCTACACCTTC.